This TCR beta chain originates from a study of OX40 agonist ivuxolimab in advanced cancers. Study details: Those enrolled were about 82% male, with a mean age of around 58 years and ages from 23 to 79.

Findings and caveats of the study: Averaged across samples, CD8+ T cells carried more expanded clones than CD4+ did.

Measured with immunoSEQ multiplex PCR; TCRdb has only the in-frame clones, and not every one. The table includes over 80,000 clones, just over 90% detected once. Individuals having autoimmune disease history or systemic immunosuppression were not enrolled. Note on this clone: Its cognate antigen is unknown.

V was shortened by 5 bases and J by 6 bases, with 11 bases between the two germline ends. The CDR3 spans 13 residues. The V gene's germline CDR1 is SGHTA and CDR2 FQGNSA. The V gene is TRBV7-2, the J gene TRBJ2-1; a possible D gene is TRBD1 (5 bases). The clonotype comes from an adult with an advanced solid tumor such as melanoma, head and neck, liver or kidney cancer. The sequencing here drew on CD4+ or CD8+ T cells sorted from blood, taken in a trial of the OX40 agonist ivuxolimab. The CDR3: CASSLRVVNEQFF. The DNA of the CDR3 is TGTGCCAGCAGCCTCAGGGTCGTCAATGAGCAGTTCTTC.